This entry describes one TCR beta chain. The sample comes from a study of blood T cell repertoires in COVID-19. Study overall: Specimens from acute and convalescent COVID-19 originated in the United States, Italy and Spain. PBMCs, B-cell-depleted T cells, or T cells were the source of the cDNA or gDNA that made up the material.

Authors' processing steps: Estimates of nucleated cell counts were drawn from the amplification of reference gene primers. Data came from immunoSEQ multiplex PCR; TCRdb stores just in-frame clones and leaves some out. V, J and clone size reflect that table, while D and trimming were determined from the DNA. The sample contains hundreds of thousands of clones, 65% to 90% of which appear only once. The CDR3 spans 13 residues. The chain has TRBV7-5 and TRBJ2-2; the table's D call, TRBD2, has no DNA check behind it. TRBV7-5 is noted as a pseudogene. The material sequenced was peripheral blood. The TCR was taken from a man in his forties or fifties with acute or convalescent COVID-19. The CDR3 coding sequence is TGTGTCAGAAGCTTACGGAACACCGGGGAGCTGTTTTTT. It encodes CVRSLRNTGELFF.